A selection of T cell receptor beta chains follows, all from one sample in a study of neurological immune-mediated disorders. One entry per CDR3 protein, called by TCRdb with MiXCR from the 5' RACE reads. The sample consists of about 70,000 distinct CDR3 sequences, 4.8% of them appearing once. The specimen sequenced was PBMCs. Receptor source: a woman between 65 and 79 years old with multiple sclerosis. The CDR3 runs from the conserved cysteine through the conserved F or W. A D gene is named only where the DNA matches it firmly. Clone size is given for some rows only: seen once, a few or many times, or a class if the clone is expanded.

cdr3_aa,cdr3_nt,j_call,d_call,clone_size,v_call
CASSYSDLAGATDTQYF,TGTGCCAGCAGTTACTCGGATCTAGCGGGAGCCACAGATACGCAGTATTTT,TRBJ2-3,TRBD2,many,TRBV6-5
CASSPPGSYEQYF,TGTGCCAGCAGCCCCCCTGGCTCCTACGAGCAGTACTTC,TRBJ2-7,NA,many,TRBV7-2
CASSLTAGPSTDTQYF,TGTGCCAGCTCACTAACAGCGGGGCCAAGCACAGATACGCAGTATTTT,TRBJ2-3,TRBD2,many,TRBV18
CASSPRDSYEQYF,TGTGCCAGCAGTCCTCGGGACTCCTACGAGCAGTACTTC,TRBJ2-7,NA,many,TRBV6-5
CSATGPPREEQYF,TGCAGTGCTACCGGCCCCCCGAGGGAAGAGCAGTACTTC,TRBJ2-7,NA,once,TRBV20-1
CASRLGTNTEAFF,TGCGCCAGCAGATTAGGGACGAACACTGAAGCTTTCTTT,TRBJ1-1,NA,NA,TRBV5-1
CASSFLEGNEQFF,TGCGCCAGCAGCTTTCTAGAAGGCAATGAGCAGTTCTTC,TRBJ2-1,NA,many,TRBV5-1
CASSYSWLRGPDGYTF,TGTGCCAGCAGTTACTCGTGGCTCAGGGGGCCGGATGGCTACACCTTC,TRBJ1-2,TRBD1,many,TRBV6-2/TRBV6-3
CASSFATGAVMGTEAFF,TGCGCCAGCAGCTTTGCAACAGGGGCGGTGATGGGGACTGAAGCTTTCTTT,TRBJ1-1,TRBD1,many,TRBV5-1
CASSLAVLAKNIQYF,TGTGCCAGCAGTCTAGCGGTGTTAGCCAAAAACATTCAGTACTTC,TRBJ2-4,TRBD2,many,TRBV12-3/TRBV12-4
CASDFRDGRGYTF,TGTGCCAGCGATTTTCGGGACGGTCGGGGCTACACCTTC,TRBJ1-2,NA,many,TRBV12-3/TRBV12-4
CSARDGTMNTGELFF,TGCAGTGCTAGAGATGGCACCATGAACACCGGGGAGCTGTTTTTT,TRBJ2-2,NA,many,TRBV20-1
CSATGVQLNYGYTF,TGCAGTGCCACGGGGGTGCAATTAAACTATGGCTACACCTTC,TRBJ1-2,NA,many,TRBV20-1
CAIVGNQPQHF,TGTGCCATAGTGGGCAATCAGCCCCAGCATTTT,TRBJ1-5,NA,NA,TRBV7-2
CASQLNYEQYF,TGTGCCAGCCAGTTGAACTACGAGCAGTACTTC,TRBJ2-7,NA,many,TRBV28
CASSEATGVYGYTF,TGCGCCAGCAGCGAGGCCACAGGGGTTTATGGCTACACCTTC,TRBJ1-2,TRBD1,many,TRBV5-1
CASSAGTAVRQFF,TGCGCCAGCAGCGCGGGGACAGCAGTTCGACAGTTCTTC,TRBJ2-1,NA,many,TRBV5-1
CASSLGTGANQPQHF,TGCGCCAGCAGCTTGGGGACAGGGGCGAATCAGCCCCAGCATTTT,TRBJ1-5,TRBD1,NA,TRBV5-1
CSVEGRGSYNEQFF,TGCAGCGTCGAAGGACGGGGGAGCTACAATGAGCAGTTCTTC,TRBJ2-1,NA,many,TRBV29-1
CSAVGGQNTYGYTF,TGCAGTGCGGTCGGTGGACAGAACACCTATGGCTACACCTTC,TRBJ1-2,NA,many,TRBV20-1
CASSGAGAGHNEQFF,TGTGCCAGCAGCGGAGCGGGGGCAGGGCACAATGAGCAGTTCTTC,TRBJ2-1,TRBD2,few,TRBV9
CASSFLGGTRENNEQFF,TGTGCCAGCAGCTTCCTGGGTGGGACTAGGGAGAACAATGAGCAGTTCTTC,TRBJ2-1,TRBD2,many,TRBV7-3
CASSLADGADTQYF,TGTGCCAGCAGCTTAGCTGATGGTGCAGATACGCAGTATTTT,TRBJ2-3,NA,many,TRBV7-9
CASSLQGNTGELFF,TGTGCCAGCAGCTTACAGGGGAACACCGGGGAGCTGTTTTTT,TRBJ2-2,NA,many,TRBV7-8
CASSGGTGRETQYF,TGTGCCAGCAGTGGGGGGACAGGGCGAGAGACCCAGTACTTC,TRBJ2-5,TRBD1,NA,TRBV2
CASSPTILADTQYF,TGTGCCAGCAGCCCAACGATACTAGCTGATACGCAGTATTTT,TRBJ2-3,NA,many,TRBV9
CASSLSGVAKNIQYF,TGTGCCAGCAGTCTTAGCGGGGTAGCCAAAAACATTCAGTACTTC,TRBJ2-4,TRBD2,many,TRBV12-3/TRBV12-4
CRPQRERTDTQYF,TGCAGGCCTCAGCGGGAGCGCACAGATACGCAGTATTTT,TRBJ2-3,TRBD2,many,TRBV20-1
CASSYSISVAGPLPVLTF,TGTGCCAGCAGTTACTCGATTTCAGTCGCAGGACCCCTTCCGGTCCTGACTTTC,TRBJ2-6,NA,few,TRBV6-5
CASTPDSYYEQYF,TGTGCCAGCACCCCCGACAGTTACTACGAGCAGTACTTC,TRBJ2-7,NA,many,TRBV6-2/TRBV6-3
CASSQEDRVDEAFF,TGTGCCAGCAGCCAAGAAGACAGGGTAGATGAAGCTTTCTTT,TRBJ1-1,TRBD1,NA,TRBV4-2
CASSRGGPYEQYF,TGTGCCAGCAGCCGGGGGGGGCCCTACGAGCAGTACTTC,TRBJ2-7,TRBD2,many,TRBV12-3/TRBV12-4
CSVMGGIYEQYF,TGCAGTGTCATGGGGGGGATCTACGAGCAGTACTTC,TRBJ2-7,TRBD2,many,TRBV20-1
CASRGSGQPQHF,TGTGCCAGCAGAGGATCGGGGCAGCCCCAGCATTTT,TRBJ1-5,NA,many,TRBV6-1
CASSQAKTNTGELFF,TGCGCCAGCAGCCAAGCAAAGACGAACACCGGGGAGCTGTTTTTT,TRBJ2-2,NA,few,TRBV4-1
CSARRTGNTGELFF,TGCAGTGCTAGACGGACAGGGAACACCGGGGAGCTGTTTTTT,TRBJ2-2,TRBD1,many,TRBV20-1
CASSGQGAFPVPYEQYF,TGTGCCAGCAGCGGACAGGGGGCGTTCCCCGTGCCCTACGAGCAGTACTTC,TRBJ2-7,TRBD1,many,TRBV27
CASSLGAGGTDTQYF,TGCGCCAGCAGCTTGGGGGCAGGCGGCACAGATACGCAGTATTTT,TRBJ2-3,NA,many,TRBV5-1
CASSVKTSGSGDTQYF,TGTGCCAGCAGCGTCAAGACTAGCGGGAGTGGTGATACGCAGTATTTT,TRBJ2-3,TRBD2,many,TRBV5-4
CASGTKYNEQFF,TGTGCCAGCGGGACTAAATACAATGAGCAGTTCTTC,TRBJ2-1,TRBD2,few,TRBV19
CASSLEWLAGGSETQYF,TGTGCCAGCAGCTTAGAGTGGCTAGCGGGAGGATCAGAGACCCAGTACTTC,TRBJ2-5,TRBD2,many,TRBV7-2
CSAHGGRRELFF,TGCAGTGCGCATGGGGGCCGGCGGGAGCTGTTTTTT,TRBJ2-2,NA,many,TRBV20-1
CASSSGLEILREQYF,TGTGCCAGCAGCTCCGGCCTTGAAATCCTCCGCGAGCAGTACTTC,TRBJ2-7,NA,many,TRBV5-6
CASSQDLSYEQYF,TGTGCCAGCAGCCAAGATCTCTCCTACGAGCAGTACTTC,TRBJ2-7,NA,many,TRBV3-1
CASSGARLAGEGELFF,TGTGCCAGCAGCGGAGCCCGGCTAGCGGGAGAAGGGGAGCTGTTTTTT,TRBJ2-2,TRBD2,many,TRBV7-2
CASRQGAEAFF,TGTGCCAGCAGGCAGGGGGCTGAAGCTTTCTTT,TRBJ1-1,TRBD1,many,TRBV12-3/TRBV12-4
CASSQGGPGYTF,TGTGCCAGCAGCCAAGGTGGACCTGGCTACACCTTC,TRBJ1-2,NA,many,TRBV7-2
CASSDGYEQYF,TGTGCCAGCAGTGACGGTTACGAGCAGTACTTC,TRBJ2-7,NA,many,TRBV6-1